This TCR beta chain is from a study of blood T cell repertoires in COVID-19. Study information: The United States, Italy and Spain provided the acute and convalescent COVID-19 samples. Sources were T cells, B-cell-depleted T cells, or PBMCs; the material itself was cDNA or gDNA.

In this sample, this clone turned up once. Clones were read by immunoSEQ multiplex PCR, and TCRdb kept only the in-frame ones, dropping some. Here the sample spans about 350,000 clones, more than 75% being singletons. The CDR3 consists of 18 residues. With 7 bases removed from V and 2 bases from J, the gap between germline ends came to 27 bases. Germline V lookup: CDR1 SGHAT, CDR2 FQNNGV. The chain recombines TRBV11-2 with TRBJ2-7, with D possibly TRBD1 on 5 matching bases. This clonotype originated in a young woman who had recovered from COVID-19. Sequences were obtained from peripheral blood. The CDR3 sequence is CASNQIIRSSGLAYEQYV. CDR3 nucleotides: TGTGCCAGCAACCAAATCATACGTTCCTCAGGGCTCGCCTACGAGCAGTACGTC.